This TCR beta chain comes out of a study of PD-L1 blockade in urothelial cancer. Libraries were prepared by immunoSEQ multiplex PCR; TCRdb keeps only in-frame clonotypes and omits some of them. The sample shows 35,000 to 45,000 clones, about 86% of them seen only once. V lost 4 bases to trimming and J lost 2 bases; unmatched junction nucleotides: 8. Germline V gives CDR1 SGHVS, CDR2 FNYEAQ. The CDR3 consists of 17 residues. This clone showed up just a few times. The chain carries TRBV7-6 and TRBJ2-2; 9 bases map to TRBD1. The specimen comprised PBMCs, sampled around atezolizumab (anti-PD-L1) treatment. This TCR came from a man between 60 and 75 years old with urothelial cancer. CDR3 in DNA: TGTGCCAGCAGCTCGACCGGGGGACAGGGCAACACCGGGGAGCTGTTTTTT. The encoded protein is CASSSTGGQGNTGELFF.